This record looks at one T cell receptor (beta chain) sequence and its context. A multiplex PCR was run with 60 Vbeta primers and 13 Jbeta primers. The repertoire was sequenced with immunoSEQ multiplex PCR; TCRdb's copy has only in-frame clones and lacks some. The data show about 92,000 clones, roughly 63% seen once. This sample stems from a study of cytomegalovirus exposure and HLA in healthy donors. The donors comprised healthy bone marrow donors. This CDR3 is built from 15 residues. The ends were cut back, 6 bases at V and 3 bases at J, with 12 bases in the middle. The germline V gene encodes CDR1 LNHNV and CDR2 YYDKDF (reference sequence).

The chain combines TRBV15 with TRBJ1-6; TRBD1 might be the D (5 bases). The specimen sequenced was PBMCs. The TCR sequence derives from a man in his forties or fifties in good health and CMV-seronegative. The chain's CDR3 is CATSIGGGYNSPLHF. The CDR3 coding sequence is TGTGCCACCAGTATCGGGGGGGGCTATAATTCACCCCTCCACTTT. The full variable domain, in which reference TRBV15 and TRBJ1-6 provide the parts outside the CDR3, is DAMVIQNPRYQVTQFGKPVTLSCSQTLNHNVMYWYQQKSSQAPKLLFHYYDKDFNNEADTPDNFQSRRPNTSFCFLDIRSPGLGDTAMYLCATSIGGGYNSPLHFGNGTRLTVT.